This TCR beta chain was retrieved from a study of cytomegalovirus exposure and HLA in healthy donors. A word on this clone: Its antigen is currently unknown.

Study-level results: Among the CMV-associated chains, a few were confirmed in vitro as specific for CMV antigens. A subsequent analysis found that TCR clusters from the first cohort also tended to co-occur in the 90 to 150 validation repertoires, with about 94% of cluster scores above 0. Associated with cytomegalovirus, according to the listing, were around 160 TCR beta chains.

The donors were part of the approximately 130-subject validation cohort, which stood apart from the approximately 670-subject first cohort. V dropped 8 bases and J dropped 6; count of bases not matched to a gene: 10. The germline V gene encodes CDR1 LNHNV and CDR2 YYDKDF (reference sequence). The CDR3 has 14 amino acids. Assay used: immunoSEQ multiplex PCR; TCRdb lists only in-frame clones, some missing. Of some 230,000 clones in the sample, approximately 90% are singletons; the top ten hold approximately 0.99%. J is TRBJ1-5 and V is TRBV15; 7 bases map to TRBD1. The sequencing input was PBMCs. This receptor was identified in a woman between 18 and 29 years old in good health and CMV-seronegative. CDR3 amino acids: CATQQGVGPQPQHF. Here the CDR3 DNA reads TGTGCCACCCAGCAGGGGGTTGGGCCTCAGCCCCAGCATTTT.